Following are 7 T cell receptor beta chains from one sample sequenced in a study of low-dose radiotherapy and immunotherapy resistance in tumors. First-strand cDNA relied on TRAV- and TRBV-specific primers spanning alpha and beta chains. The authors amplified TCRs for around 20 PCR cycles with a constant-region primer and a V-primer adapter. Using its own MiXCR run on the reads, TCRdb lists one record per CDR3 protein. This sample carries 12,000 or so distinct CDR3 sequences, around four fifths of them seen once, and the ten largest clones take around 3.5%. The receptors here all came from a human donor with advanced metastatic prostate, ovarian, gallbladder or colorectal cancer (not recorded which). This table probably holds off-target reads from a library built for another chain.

The CDR3 coding sequence is TGTGCCAGCTCGGGACTAGCGGGATCTGGGGAGCAGTACTTC. The encoded protein is CASSGLAGSGEQYF. The chain uses TRBV19 and TRBJ2-7, with 13 bases fitting TRBD2. The germline V gene has CDR1 LNHDA and CDR2 SQIVND (reference sequence). This CDR3 has 14 residues. After removal of 9 bases from V and 7 bases from J, the junction contained 9 bases not matched to a gene.

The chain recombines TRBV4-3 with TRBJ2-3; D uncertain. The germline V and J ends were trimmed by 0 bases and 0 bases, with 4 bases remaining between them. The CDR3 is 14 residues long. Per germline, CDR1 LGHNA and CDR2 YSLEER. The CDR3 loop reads CASSQDRSTDTQYF. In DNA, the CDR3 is TGCGCCAGCAGCCAAGATCGAAGCACAGATACGCAGTATTTT.

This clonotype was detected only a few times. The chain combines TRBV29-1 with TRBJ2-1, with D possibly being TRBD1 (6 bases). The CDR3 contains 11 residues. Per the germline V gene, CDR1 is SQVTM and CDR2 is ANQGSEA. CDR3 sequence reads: CSPRRGNEQFF. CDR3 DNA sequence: TGCAGTCCGCGCAGGGGCAATGAGCAGTTCTTC.

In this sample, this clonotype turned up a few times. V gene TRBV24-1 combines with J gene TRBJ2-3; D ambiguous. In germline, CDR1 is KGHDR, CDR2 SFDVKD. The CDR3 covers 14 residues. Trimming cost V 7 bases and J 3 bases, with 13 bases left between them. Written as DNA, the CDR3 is TGTGCCACCAGCGATACCCGTGGGACAGATACGCAGTATTTT. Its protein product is CATSDTRGTDTQYF.

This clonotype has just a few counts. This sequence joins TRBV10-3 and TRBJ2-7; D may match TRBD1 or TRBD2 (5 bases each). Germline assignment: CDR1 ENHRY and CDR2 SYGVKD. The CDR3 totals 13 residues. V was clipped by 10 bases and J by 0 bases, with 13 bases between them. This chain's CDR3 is CATDSDSSYEQYF. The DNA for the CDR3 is TGTGCCACGGACTCTGACAGCTCCTACGAGCAGTACTTC.

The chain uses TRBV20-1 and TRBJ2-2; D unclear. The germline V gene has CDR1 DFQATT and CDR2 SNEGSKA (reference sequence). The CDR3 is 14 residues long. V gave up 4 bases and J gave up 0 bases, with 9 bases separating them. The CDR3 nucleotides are TGCAGTGCTAACGACCGAGCGAACACCGGGGAGCTGTTTTTT. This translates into CSANDRANTGELFF.

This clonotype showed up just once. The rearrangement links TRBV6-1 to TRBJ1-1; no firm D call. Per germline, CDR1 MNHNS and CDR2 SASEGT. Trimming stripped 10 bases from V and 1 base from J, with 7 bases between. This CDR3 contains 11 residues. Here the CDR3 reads CATKENTEAFF. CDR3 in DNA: TGTGCCACCAAAGAGAACACTGAAGCTTTCTTT.